One sample yielded the 24 T cell receptor beta chains listed below, sequenced in a study of shared clonotypes between healthy human individuals. The method was immunoSEQ multiplex PCR; TCRdb's version includes in-frame clones alone and lacks a portion of them. The top ten hold around 1.7% of the sample, which has about 2.1 million clones, just under 95% seen once. CD45RO-negative cells were positively selected for CCR7, leaving out terminally differentiated effector memory CD45RA+ cells. Material: naive CD8+ T cells from PBMCs. Receptor source: a man between 18 and 29 years old in good health. Some clones in this sample may be carry-over from other donors' samples.

CDR3 region: CASSTWASYEQYF. CDR3 nucleotide sequence: TGTGCCAGCAGTACGTGGGCCTCCTACGAGCAGTACTTC. The chain couples TRBV28 to TRBJ2-7; D uncertain. This CDR3 contains 13 residues. CDR1 is MDHEN, CDR2 SYDVKM, per germline. Trimming took 5 bases from V and 0 from J, leaving 8 bases between them.

V usage is TRBV4-2 and J usage is TRBJ2-2; D not resolved. V shed 1 base and J shed 7 bases, with 4 bases lying between them. CDR1 and CDR2 from the germline V gene are LGHNA and YNFKEQ. The CDR3 totals 12 residues. The CDR3 here is CASSQGRGELFF. DNA of the CDR3: TGTGCCAGCAGCCAAGGGCGCGGGGAGCTGTTTTTT.

The chain recombines TRBV4-3 with TRBJ1-5; no clear D. Germline CDR1 LGHNA, CDR2 YSLEER. V was clipped by 2 bases and J by 2 bases, with 13 bases between them. The CDR3 is 16 amino acids. Here the CDR3 reads CASSQQPPPGNQPQHF. CDR3 coding DNA: TGCGCCAGCAGCCAACAGCCTCCCCCCGGCAATCAGCCCCAGCATTTT.

About this clone: The sample carries other DNA sequences with the same CDR3. J is TRBJ1-5 and V is TRBV7-8, with 7 bases aligning to TRBD1. Losses at the gene ends were 1 base for V and 4 bases for J; bases not matched to a gene: 1. CDR1 and CDR2 (germline): SGHVS, FQNEAQ. The length of the CDR3 is 14 residues. CDR3 protein: CASSLDRGNQPQHF. Written as DNA, the CDR3 is TGTGCCAGCAGCTTAGACAGGGGAAATCAGCCCCAGCATTTT. The full variable domain, completed using reference TRBV7-8 and TRBJ1-5, is GAGVSQSPRYKVAKRGQDVALRCDPISGHVSLFWYQQALGQGPEFLTYFQNEAQLDKSGLPSDRFFAERPEGSVSTLKIQRTQQEDSAVYLCASSLDRGNQPQHFGDGTRLSIL.

This clone came up a few times. J is TRBJ1-1 and V is TRBV7-7; D is undetermined. This CDR3 region has 13 residues. V was cut by 1 base and J by 8 bases, with 11 bases left in between. Germline V gene lookup returns CDR1 SSHAT and CDR2 FNYEAQ (reference sequence). CDR3 amino acids: CASSLDSQGEAFF. The CDR3 nucleotides are TGTGCCAGCAGCTTAGACTCCCAAGGGGAAGCTTTCTTT.

The chain carries TRBV10-3 and TRBJ2-5, with D tentatively TRBD1 (7 bases). There are 14 residues in the CDR3. Germline CDR1 is ENHRY and CDR2 is SYGVKD. Deletions cut 7 bases from V and 3 bases from J, with 15 bases between. DNA of the CDR3: TGTGCCATCACATACAGGGGCGGGGAAGAGACCCAGTACTTC. It codes for CAITYRGGEETQYF.

This clone occurred once. The chain has TRBV29-1 and TRBJ1-2; D gene unclear. CDR1 SQVTM and CDR2 ANQGSEA come from the germline V gene. Deletions cut 5 bases from V and 2 bases from J, with 24 bases between. The CDR3 totals 17 residues. The CDR3 nucleotides are TGCAGCGTTCGTCTCCGGAACGGGGAGGGAGAAAACTATGGCTACACCTTC. Amino acid sequence: CSVRLRNGEGENYGYTF.

V and J are TRBV29-1 and TRBJ2-1, with D uncertain. V was trimmed by 8 bases and J by 6 bases, leaving 23 bases between them. The germline V gene encodes CDR1 SQVTM and CDR2 ANQGSEA. The CDR3 is made up of 15 amino acids. CDR3 sequence (DNA): TGCAGCTCTGAAGGCACCGAATACTCGTTCAATGAGCAGTTCTTC. It encodes CSSEGTEYSFNEQFF.

The V call is TRBV27, the J call TRBJ1-2; D remains unclear. Deletions cut 2 bases from V and 0 bases from J, with 10 bases between. The CDR3 has 15 amino acids. Germline loops: CDR1 MNHEY, CDR2 SMNVEV (reference sequence). The CDR3 region is CASSLEARTNYGYTF. As DNA, the CDR3 is TGTGCCAGCAGTTTAGAGGCCAGGACTAACTATGGCTACACCTTC.

The J gene is TRBJ2-5, the V gene TRBV19; D is unresolved. Germline assignment: CDR1 LNHDA and CDR2 SQIVND (reference sequence). Trimming stripped 1 base from V and 0 bases from J, with 6 bases between. This CDR3 contains 14 residues. For the CDR3, the DNA is TGTGCCAGTAGTATAGTTTTGTACCAAGAGACCCAGTACTTC. Its protein is CASSIVLYQETQYF.

The rearrangement joins TRBV27 to TRBJ2-7; 7 bases line up with TRBD2. CDR3 length: 13 amino acids. Germline V gives CDR1 MNHEY, CDR2 SMNVEV (reference sequence). The ends lost 5 bases at V and 2 bases at J; junction bases unmatched: 3. The CDR3 loop reads CASSRDYTYEQYF. Here the CDR3 DNA reads TGTGCCAGCAGTAGGGACTATACCTACGAGCAGTACTTC.

The chain couples TRBV7-8 to TRBJ2-5; possible D gene TRBD1, 6 bases. Trimming removed 1 base from V and 1 base from J, with 10 bases in between. CDR1 is SGHVS, CDR2 FQNEAQ, per germline. This CDR3 contains 15 residues. CDR3 sequence: CASSLGGHTQETQYF. The CDR3 bases are TGTGCCAGCAGCTTAGGGGGACATACCCAAGAGACCCAGTACTTC.

The chain couples TRBV7-6 to TRBJ2-7; 9 bases fit TRBD1. Germline V gene sequence: CDR1 SGHVS, CDR2 FNYEAQ. The CDR3 has 16 amino acids. V was clipped by 0 bases and J by 0 bases; unmatched bases: 3. This chain's CDR3 is CASSLAGQGFSYEQYF. In DNA form, the CDR3 reads TGTGCCAGCAGCTTAGCGGGACAGGGATTCTCCTACGAGCAGTACTTC.

The chain couples TRBV5-6 to TRBJ2-5, with D perhaps matching TRBD2 (5 bases). The ends were cut back, 0 bases at V and 6 bases at J, with 9 bases in the middle. The CDR3 runs to 13 residues. Germline CDR1 reads SGHDT; CDR2 reads YYEEEE. The CDR3 nucleotides are TGTGCCAGCAGCTTGGGCCCCGGGAAGACCCAGTACTTC. Amino acid sequence: CASSLGPGKTQYF.

This rearrangement joins TRBV4-2 to TRBJ2-3, with a tentative D call TRBD2 (6 bases). The CDR3 spans 15 residues. The V end lost 3 bases, the J end lost 6 bases, and 16 bases lay between the germline ends. Germline-derived CDR1 and CDR2 are LGHNA and YNFKEQ. The CDR3 nucleotides read TGTGCCAGCAGCCAGGGCGGGGTTGGGGCGGATACGCAGTATTTT. It specifies CASSQGGVGADTQYF.

The chain links TRBV7-9 to TRBJ2-2; 8 bases line up with TRBD1. The CDR3 runs 16 residues. V shed 4 bases and J 5 bases; nucleotides not matched to a gene: 9. Germline V CDR1 and CDR2: SEHNR, FQNEAQ (reference sequence). The DNA for the CDR3 is TGTGCCAGCAGCTCGGACAGGGAATCGCTAACCGGGGAGCTGTTTTTT. Protein product: CASSSDRESLTGELFF.

V is TRBV27 and J is TRBJ2-7; D is undetermined. There are 13 residues in the CDR3. The germline V gene encodes CDR1 MNHEY and CDR2 SMNVEV (reference sequence). V lost 5 bases, J lost 9 bases, and 17 bases lay in between. This CDR3 is CASSPGQVLGQYF. The CDR3 DNA follows: TGTGCCAGCAGTCCAGGTCAGGTGCTGGGGCAGTACTTC.

The V and J genes are TRBV28 and TRBJ2-2; TRBD2 matches 9 bases. There are 15 residues in the CDR3. V lost 3 bases to trimming and J lost 7 bases; unmatched junction nucleotides: 6. In germline, CDR1 is MDHEN, CDR2 SYDVKM. The CDR3 DNA is TGTGCCAGCAGTTTCGGGACTAGCCAAGGCGGGGAGCTGTTTTTT. It is translated as CASSFGTSQGGELFF.

The rearrangement uses TRBV13 and TRBJ2-5, with TRBD2 matching 10 bases. V gave up 4 bases and J gave up 2 bases; unmatched junction bases: 13. Germline V lookup: CDR1 PRHDT, CDR2 FYEKMQ (reference sequence). The CDR3 consists of 18 residues. The CDR3 region is CASSSPEREGCRQETQYF. The CDR3 DNA is TGTGCCAGCAGCTCCCCCGAGCGGGAGGGGTGTCGGCAAGAGACCCAGTACTTC.

V usage is TRBV9 and J usage is TRBJ1-1; possibly TRBD1 for D (5 bases). Germline V CDR1 and CDR2: SGDLS, YYNGEE. The CDR3 contains 14 residues. Trimming removed 0 bases from V and 5 bases from J, with 11 bases in between. CDR3 protein: CASSVGGYGTEAFF. The DNA of the CDR3 is TGTGCCAGCAGCGTAGGGGGGTATGGGACTGAAGCTTTCTTT.

This clone was seen a single time. The chain uses TRBV5-6 and TRBJ2-1; TRBD2 matches at 10 bases. Germline-derived CDR1 and CDR2 are SGHDT and YYEEEE. The CDR3 loop spans 16 amino acids. J gave up 6 bases and V 0 bases, and 6 bases lay outside the gene matches. Written as DNA, the CDR3 is TGTGCCAGCAGCTTGGTGGATAGCGGGAGGTTCAATGAGCAGTTCTTC. Residues: CASSLVDSGRFNEQFF.

The J gene is TRBJ2-1, the V gene TRBV7-9; no definite D call. The V end was cut by 2 bases, the J end by 2 bases, with 10 bases between. The CDR3 loop spans 15 amino acids. Germline V gene sequence: CDR1 SEHNR, CDR2 FQNEAQ (reference sequence). This CDR3 reads CASSLSNPPYNEQFF. CDR3 nucleotides: TGTGCCAGCAGCTTATCAAATCCCCCCTACAATGAGCAGTTCTTC.

About this clone itself: Distinct nucleotide sequences in the sample also encode this CDR3. The V gene is TRBV7-9, the J gene TRBJ1-1; D is unclear. Germline V gene sequence: CDR1 SEHNR, CDR2 FQNEAQ (reference sequence). The ends were cut back, 1 base at V and 1 base at J, with 7 bases in the middle. CDR3 length: 14 residues. CDR3 protein: CASSLVAGNTEAFF. The CDR3 nucleotides read TGTGCCAGCAGCTTAGTGGCCGGGAACACTGAAGCTTTCTTT.

The chain uses TRBV5-4 and TRBJ1-1; 7 bases are a match to TRBD1. Per the germline V gene, CDR1 is SGHNT and CDR2 is YYREEE (reference sequence). There are 16 residues in the CDR3. V lost 2 bases and J lost 7; bases outside the gene matches: 14. The CDR3 coding sequence is TGTGCCAGCAGCTTTACGCTGCGAGGGGGCACGGGTGAAGCTTTCTTT. Protein: CASSFTLRGGTGEAFF.